This T cell receptor (beta chain) comes out of a study of blood T cell repertoires in COVID-19. For the study at large: Samples representing acute and convalescent COVID-19 were sourced from the United States, Italy and Spain. From T cells, B-cell-depleted T cells, or PBMCs came the material, which was cDNA or gDNA.

Authors' data handling: Counts of nucleated cells, estimated from reference gene primer amplification, were obtained. Profiling relied on immunoSEQ multiplex PCR, and the TCRdb table lists in-frame clones only, not all of them. That table supplies the V and J calls and clone size; D and trimming were determined from the DNA. The sample includes 50,000 to 75,000 clones, roughly 91% of them seen just once. This sequence was found in a man in his fifties or sixties with acute or convalescent COVID-19. The specimen sequenced was peripheral blood.

CDR3: CATSRHGATGYTF. The DNA for the CDR3 is TGTGCCACCAGCAGACATGGGGCGACTGGCTACACCTTC. The chain couples TRBV15 to TRBJ1-2; tentative D call: TRBD1 (5 bases). Trimming left V 2 bases short and J 7 bases short, with 11 bases between. CDR1 and CDR2 from the germline V gene are LNHNV and YYDKDF (reference sequence). CDR3 size: 13 residues.